These T cell receptor beta chains were read from a single sample in a study of blood T cell repertoires in COVID-19. The table came from immunoSEQ multiplex PCR; TCRdb's copy has only in-frame clones and leaves some out. The table lists under 200,000 clones, 75% to 90% of them singletons. The material sequenced was PBMCs or T cells enriched from blood (not recorded which). The receptor set was obtained from a woman in her fifties or sixties who had recovered from COVID-19. CDR3s include the opening cysteine and the closing phenylalanine or tryptophan. The D gene is left open where the match is weak. The size entry is marked missing in some rows and otherwise reads once, few, many or a size class.

d_call,j_call,clone_size,v_call,cdr3_nt,cdr3_aa
NA,TRBJ2-3,NA,TRBV18,TGTGCCAGCTCACCACAACAGGGCACAGATACGCAGTATTTT,CASSPQQGTDTQYF
NA,TRBJ2-3,NA,TRBV13,TGTGCCAGCAGCTTAGGCGGGGGAGACGCAGATACGCAGTATTTT,CASSLGGGDADTQYF
NA,TRBJ2-3,NA,TRBV20-1,TGCAGTGCGTCACAGGGAAATACGCAGTATTTT,CSASQGNTQYF
NA,TRBJ2-7,NA,TRBV21-1,TGTGCCAGCAGCAAACAGTCCTACGAGCAGTACTTC,CASSKQSYEQYF
NA,TRBJ2-3,NA,TRBV29-1,TGCAGCGGCGGGACTGGAGGTTTCACAGATACGCAGTATTTT,CSGGTGGFTDTQYF
TRBD2,TRBJ2-2,once,TRBV24-1,TGTGCCACCAGTGATTCGCTAGCGGGGGGGATAACCGGGGAGCTGTTTTTT,CATSDSLAGGITGELFF
TRBD1,TRBJ1-5,NA,TRBV9,TGTGCCAGCAGCGTAGAGGTCGGGGACAGTAATCCTAGCAATCAGCCCCAGCATTTT,CASSVEVGDSNPSNQPQHF
NA,TRBJ1-1,NA,TRBV27,TGTGCCACCATGGGGGAGGGGAGTGATAGCGGCACTGAAGCTTTCTTT,CATMGEGSDSGTEAFF
NA,TRBJ1-4,NA,TRBV12-5,TGTGCTAGTGGTCGGGCTTGGGGGGGCGGTGAAAAACTGTTTTTT,CASGRAWGGGEKLFF
TRBD1,TRBJ1-4,NA,TRBV7-9,TGTGCCAGCAGCTTAGGGGACAGGGGTTTTACTAATGAAAAACTGTTTTTT,CASSLGDRGFTNEKLFF
TRBD1,TRBJ1-2,NA,TRBV4-1,TGCGCCAGCAGCCAGACAGGGTTCGACTATGGCTACACCTTC,CASSQTGFDYGYTF
NA,TRBJ1-4,NA,TRBV20-1,TGCAGTGCTAGTGCCCTCAGGGCCCCCAATGAAAAACTGTTTTTT,CSASALRAPNEKLFF
NA,TRBJ2-7,many,TRBV18,TGTGCCAGCTCACCACAGGGGGTCTCCTACGAGCAGTACTTC,CASSPQGVSYEQYF
TRBD1,TRBJ1-4,NA,TRBV6-1,TGTGCCAGCAGTGAAGGGACAGGACACAATGAAAAACTGTTTTTT,CASSEGTGHNEKLFF
TRBD1,TRBJ1-2,NA,TRBV15,TGTGCCACCAGAGAGGACAGGGGGCCGATCTATGGCTACACCTTC,CATREDRGPIYGYTF
TRBD2,TRBJ2-5,NA,TRBV30,TGTGCCTGGAGGGCTAGCGGGGGGGCCAATACCCAGTACTTC,CAWRASGGANTQYF
TRBD2,TRBJ2-1,NA,TRBV13,TGTGCCAGCAGCGCAGGGACTAGCGGAGAGCAGTTCTTC,CASSAGTSGEQFF
NA,TRBJ2-3,NA,TRBV27,TGTGCCAGCAGGGCGCGGGGAGGAGATACGCAGTATTTT,CASRARGGDTQYF
TRBD1,TRBJ1-5,once,TRBV6-5,TGTGCCAGCAGGGTGGACAGGGGGCCGAATCAGCCCCAGCATTTT,CASRVDRGPNQPQHF
TRBD1,TRBJ1-2,NA,TRBV6-6,TGTGCCAGCAGCGGGGGGACAGGGCTAACAGGCTACACCTTC,CASSGGTGLTGYTF